This entry features one TCR beta chain sequence. These data originate in a study of blood T cell repertoires in COVID-19. Study overall: The study drew acute and convalescent COVID-19 samples from the United States, Italy and Spain. Nucleic acid was either cDNA or gDNA, and it came from T cells, B-cell-depleted T cells, or PBMCs.

The method was immunoSEQ multiplex PCR; TCRdb's version includes in-frame clones alone and lacks a portion of them. The repertoire has about 190,000 clones, roughly 87% of them found once; the top ten carry approximately 7.8%. CDR3 length: 14 residues. Germline loops: CDR1 SGHRS, CDR2 YFSETQ. V lost 0 bases to trimming and J lost 0 bases, with 4 bases between them. The sequence was obtained from a woman aged 55 to 70 with COVID-19, enrolled during active disease. Sequenced material: peripheral blood. The chain is built from TRBV5-1 and TRBJ1-3; D call uncertain. CDR3 sequence reads: CASSLDISGNTIYF. As DNA, the CDR3 is TGCGCCAGCAGCTTGGATATCTCTGGAAACACCATATATTTT.